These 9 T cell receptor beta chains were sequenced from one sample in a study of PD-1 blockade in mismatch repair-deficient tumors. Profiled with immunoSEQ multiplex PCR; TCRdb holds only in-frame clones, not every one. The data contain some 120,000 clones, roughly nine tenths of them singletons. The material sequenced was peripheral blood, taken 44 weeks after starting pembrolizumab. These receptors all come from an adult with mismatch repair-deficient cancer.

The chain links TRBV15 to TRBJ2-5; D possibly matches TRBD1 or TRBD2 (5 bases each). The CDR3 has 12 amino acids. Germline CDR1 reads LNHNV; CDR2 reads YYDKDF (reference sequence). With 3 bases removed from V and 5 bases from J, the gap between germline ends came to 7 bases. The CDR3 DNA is TGTGCCACCAGCAGTGAGGGGGAGACCCAGTACTTC. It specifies CATSSEGETQYF.

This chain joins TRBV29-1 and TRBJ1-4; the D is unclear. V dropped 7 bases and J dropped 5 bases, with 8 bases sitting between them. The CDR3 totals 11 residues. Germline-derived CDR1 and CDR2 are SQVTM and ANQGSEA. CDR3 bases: TGCAGCGGTGGCCTGAATGAAAAACTGTTTTTT. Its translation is CSGGLNEKLFF.

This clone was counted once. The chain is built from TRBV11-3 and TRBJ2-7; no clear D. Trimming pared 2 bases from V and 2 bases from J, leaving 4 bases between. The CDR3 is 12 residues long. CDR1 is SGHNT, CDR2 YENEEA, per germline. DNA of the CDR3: TGTGCCAGCAGCTTAATGACCTACGAGCAGTACTTC. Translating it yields CASSLMTYEQYF.

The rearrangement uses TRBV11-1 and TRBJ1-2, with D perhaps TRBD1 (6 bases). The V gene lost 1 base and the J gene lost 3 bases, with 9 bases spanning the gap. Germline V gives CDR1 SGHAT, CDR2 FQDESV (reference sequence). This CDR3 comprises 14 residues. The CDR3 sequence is CASSLDHRDYGYTF. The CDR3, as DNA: TGTGCCAGCAGCTTAGATCACAGGGACTATGGCTACACCTTC.

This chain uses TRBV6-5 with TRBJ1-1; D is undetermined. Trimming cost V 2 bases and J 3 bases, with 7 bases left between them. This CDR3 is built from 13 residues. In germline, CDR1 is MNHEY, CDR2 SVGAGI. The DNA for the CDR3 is TGTGCCAGCAGTTACGGGCAGCACACTGAAGCTTTCTTT. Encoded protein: CASSYGQHTEAFF.

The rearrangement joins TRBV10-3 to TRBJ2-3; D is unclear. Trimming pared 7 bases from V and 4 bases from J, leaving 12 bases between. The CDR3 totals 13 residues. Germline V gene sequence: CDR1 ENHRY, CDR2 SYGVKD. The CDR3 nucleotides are TGTGCCATCACTGGCCCTAGTGCAGATACGCAGTATTTT. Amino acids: CAITGPSADTQYF.

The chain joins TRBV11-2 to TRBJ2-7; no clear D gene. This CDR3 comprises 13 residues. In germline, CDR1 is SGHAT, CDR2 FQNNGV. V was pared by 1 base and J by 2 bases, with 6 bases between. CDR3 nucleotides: TGTGCCAGCAGCTTAGGGTCGGCCTACGAGCAGTACTTC. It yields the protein CASSLGSAYEQYF. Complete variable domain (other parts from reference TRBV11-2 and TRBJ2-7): EAGVAQSPRYKIIEKRQSVAFWCNPISGHATLYWYQQILGQGPKLLIQFQNNGVVDDSQLPKDRFSAERLKGVDSTLKIQPAKLEDSAVYLCASSLGSAYEQYFGPGTRLTVT.

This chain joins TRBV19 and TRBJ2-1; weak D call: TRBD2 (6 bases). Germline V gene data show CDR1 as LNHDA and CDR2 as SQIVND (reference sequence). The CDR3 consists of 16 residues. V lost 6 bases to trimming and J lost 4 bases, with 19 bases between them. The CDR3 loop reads CASSPPSGRQYNEQFF. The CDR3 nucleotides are TGTGCCAGTAGCCCACCCTCCGGGAGACAATACAATGAGCAGTTCTTC.

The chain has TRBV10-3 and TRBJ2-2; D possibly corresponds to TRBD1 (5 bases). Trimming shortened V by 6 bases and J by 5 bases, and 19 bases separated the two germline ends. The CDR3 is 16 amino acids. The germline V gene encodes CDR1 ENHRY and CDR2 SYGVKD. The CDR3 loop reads CAIRFDKGLDTGELFF. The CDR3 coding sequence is TGTGCCATCAGATTTGACAAGGGGCTTGATACCGGGGAGCTGTTTTTT.